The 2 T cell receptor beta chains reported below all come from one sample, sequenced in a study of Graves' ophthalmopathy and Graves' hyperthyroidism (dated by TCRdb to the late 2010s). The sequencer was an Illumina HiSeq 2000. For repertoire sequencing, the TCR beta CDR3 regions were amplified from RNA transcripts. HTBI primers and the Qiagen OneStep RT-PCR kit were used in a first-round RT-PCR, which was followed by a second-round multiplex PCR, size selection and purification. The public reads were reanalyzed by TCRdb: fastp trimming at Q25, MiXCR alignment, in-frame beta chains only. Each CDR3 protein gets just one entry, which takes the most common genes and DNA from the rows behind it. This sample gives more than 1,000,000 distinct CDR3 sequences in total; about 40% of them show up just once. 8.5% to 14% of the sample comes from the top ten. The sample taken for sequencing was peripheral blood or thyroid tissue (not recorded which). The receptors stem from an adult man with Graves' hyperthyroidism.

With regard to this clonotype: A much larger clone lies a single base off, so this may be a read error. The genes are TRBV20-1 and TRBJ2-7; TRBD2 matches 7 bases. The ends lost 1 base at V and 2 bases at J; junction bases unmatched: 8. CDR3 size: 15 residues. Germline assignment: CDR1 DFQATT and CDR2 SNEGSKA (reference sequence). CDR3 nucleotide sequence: TGCAGTGCTAGAGCGCATAGCGGGCCCACCTACGAGCAGTACTTC. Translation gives CSARAHSGPTYEQYF.

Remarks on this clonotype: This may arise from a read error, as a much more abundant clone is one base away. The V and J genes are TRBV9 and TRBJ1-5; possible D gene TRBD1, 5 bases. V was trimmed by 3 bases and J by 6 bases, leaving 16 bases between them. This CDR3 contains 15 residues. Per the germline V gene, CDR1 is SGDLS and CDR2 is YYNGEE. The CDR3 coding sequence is TGTGCCAGCAGCGGCGGGACTTCAGAACCTCAGCCCCAGCATTTT. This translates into CASSGGTSEPQPQHF.